This T cell receptor beta chain was recorded in a study of blood T cell repertoires in COVID-19. Study overall: Collection of acute and convalescent COVID-19 samples took place in the United States, Italy and Spain.

This CDR3 is built from 13 residues. Germline CDR1 reads SQVTM; CDR2 reads ANQGSEA. V was cut by 3 bases and J by 0 bases, with 8 bases left in between. Recovery meant two consecutive negative NP/OP PCR tests, professional clearance, or resolved symptoms. Produced via immunoSEQ multiplex PCR; TCRdb's table is partial and in-frame only. The data contain roughly 350,000 clones, under 95% of them seen just once; the ten biggest clones take up around 18%. V and J are TRBV29-1 and TRBJ1-2, with a tentative D call TRBD1 (5 bases). Material: PBMCs or T cells enriched from blood (not recorded which). This receptor was identified in a woman in her twenties or thirties who had recovered from COVID-19. CDR3 DNA sequence: TGCAGCGTTGAGAGGACACCTAACTATGGCTACACCTTC. It encodes CSVERTPNYGYTF. The whole variable domain, filled in from reference TRBV29-1 and TRBJ1-2, reads SAVISQKPSRDICQRGTSLTIQCQVDSQVTMMFWYRQQPGQSLTLIATANQGSEATYESGFVIDKFPISRPNLTFSTLTVSNMSPEDSSIYLCSVERTPNYGYTFGSGTRLTVV.